A single sample gave rise to the 13 T cell receptor beta chains below, sequenced in a study of T cells in Graves' hyperthyroidism and ophthalmopathy. Amplified regions were TCR beta CDR3 sequences from RNA transcripts. During a first-round RT-PCR of the TCR CDR3, the HTBI primer set was used. TCRdb used MiXCR to reprocess the multiplex PCR reads, holding one entry per CDR3 protein. The sample includes 600,000 to 650,000 distinct CDR3 sequences, around 21% of them seen just once. The sequenced sample was blood. The receptors shown here come from a man aged 25-45 years with Graves' ophthalmopathy.

This clonotype has only a few counts. This chain links TRBV5-1 with TRBJ2-2; D is possibly TRBD1 (5 bases). This CDR3 is built from 14 residues. Trimming left V 4 bases short and J 2 bases short, with 9 bases between. Germline CDR1 SGHRS, CDR2 YFSETQ. CDR3 protein: CASSEDINTGELFF. The CDR3 DNA follows: TGCGCCAGCAGCGAGGACATAAACACCGGGGAGCTGTTTTTT.

The rearrangement uses TRBV6-5 and TRBJ1-5; D gene ambiguous. Trimming left V 3 bases short and J 3 bases short, with 18 bases between. Looked up from germline, CDR1 is MNHEY and CDR2 is SVGAGI. The CDR3 is 17 residues long. The CDR3 DNA is TGTGCCAGCAGTTATGTGGGGTGGGAGAACGCCAATCAGCCCCAGCATTTT. Its protein is CASSYVGWENANQPQHF.

The rearrangement uses TRBV5-1 and TRBJ2-1; TRBD2 agrees at 8 bases. Trimming cost V 0 bases and J 6 bases; bases outside gene matches: 8. This CDR3 has 16 amino acids. From germline, CDR1 is SGHRS and CDR2 YFSETQ. Here the CDR3 DNA reads TGCGCCAGCAGCTTGGCGCGGGGGGCAAGGGCCAATGAGCAGTTCTTC. Protein product: CASSLARGARANEQFF.

In its sample, this clonotype was seen a few times. The chain links TRBV28 to TRBJ1-2; possibly TRBD1 for D (6 bases). The CDR3 has 14 amino acids. CDR1 is MDHEN and CDR2 is SYDVKM in the germline V gene. The ends were cut back, 4 bases at V and 0 bases at J, with 9 bases in the middle. CDR3 nucleotides: TGTGCCAGCAGTTCGACAGGATCTAACTATGGCTACACCTTC. Protein: CASSSTGSNYGYTF.

This clonotype was counted between two and nine times. The V and J genes are TRBV6-1 and TRBJ2-1; 12 nucleotides align to TRBD1. Germline assignment: CDR1 MNHNS and CDR2 SASEGT. The CDR3 has 19 residues. Trimming took 6 bases from V and 1 from J; bases not matched to a gene: 13. In DNA form, the CDR3 reads TGTGCCAGCAGACCCGAGGGGGACAGGGGGCATAAGTCCTACAATGAGCAGTTCTTC. Translated, it gives CASRPEGDRGHKSYNEQFF.

V is TRBV4-2 and J is TRBJ2-1; tentative D call: TRBD2 (7 bases). This CDR3 region has 17 residues. Trimming took 1 base from V and 2 from J, leaving 15 bases between them. The germline CDR1 and CDR2 sequences are LGHNA and YNFKEQ. CDR3 DNA: TGTGCCAGCAGCCAAGCTTTTAGGGGGAGGGCCTACAATGAGCAGTTCTTC. This encodes CASSQAFRGRAYNEQFF.

V gene TRBV7-9 combines with J gene TRBJ2-3; 14 bases map to TRBD2. The CDR3 extends over 18 amino acids. After removal of 8 bases from V and 4 bases from J, the junction contained 14 bases not matched to a gene. CDR1 and CDR2 from the germline V gene are SEHNR and FQNEAQ (reference sequence). CDR3 coding DNA: TGTGCCAGCTCGTCAGGGACTAGCGGGAGCCGATCTCCAGATACGCAGTATTTT. It translates to CASSSGTSGSRSPDTQYF.

The chain has TRBV12-3 or TRBV12-4 and TRBJ2-1; perhaps TRBD1 as D (5 bases). Trimming took 11 bases from V and 6 from J, leaving 17 bases between them. This CDR3 has 13 amino acids. The CDR3 here is CAGRPTAINEQFF. CDR3 bases: TGTGCCGGCCGACCGACAGCCATCAATGAGCAGTTCTTC.

V is TRBV6-1 and J is TRBJ2-1; 8 bases agree with TRBD2. The CDR3 length is 12 residues. Germline V gives CDR1 MNHNS, CDR2 SASEGT. The J segment lost 7 bases and the V segment lost 7 bases, leaving 3 bases of the junction unmatched. CDR3 region: CASTGTRNEQFF. The CDR3 nucleotides are TGTGCCAGCACCGGGACTAGAAATGAGCAGTTCTTC.

This rearrangement joins TRBV4-3 to TRBJ2-7, with TRBD2 matching 11 bases. CDR1 and CDR2 (germline): LGHNA, YSLEER. The junction had 19 bases not matched to a gene; V was cut back by 5 bases and J by 4 bases. The CDR3 runs 19 residues. DNA of the CDR3: TGCGCCAGCAGCGCAAGAAACTTAGCGGGGGGGGCGATCAATTACGAGCAGTACTTC. This translates into CASSARNLAGGAINYEQYF.

This clonotype was picked up many times. The chain is built from TRBV7-9 and TRBJ2-7; D is ambiguous. This CDR3 contains 11 residues. With 6 bases removed from V and 8 bases from J, the gap between germline ends came to 11 bases. Germline V gene sequence: CDR1 SEHNR, CDR2 FQNEAQ (reference sequence). The CDR3 DNA reads TGTGCCAGCAGTTCCCTAGATCAGCAGTACTTC. Encoded protein: CASSSLDQQYF.

This clonotype was observed a handful of times. The chain links TRBV18 to TRBJ2-1; D is perhaps TRBD2 (6 bases). Trimming removed 1 base at V and 4 bases at J, with 23 bases between. CDR3 length: 19 amino acids. The germline CDR1 and CDR2 sequences are KGHSH and LQKENI. Here the CDR3 reads CASSPLDREFSRPYNEQFF. CDR3 nucleotides: TGTGCCAGCTCACCACTGGACCGGGAGTTTAGCCGCCCGTACAATGAGCAGTTCTTC.

This clonotype has at least ten counts. This chain uses TRBV28 with TRBJ1-1, with TRBD1 identical over 7 bases. This CDR3 contains 15 residues. From germline, CDR1 is MDHEN and CDR2 SYDVKM. The J segment lost 7 bases and the V segment lost 6 bases, leaving 14 bases of the junction unmatched. The chain's CDR3 is CASRELVYRGVEAFF. The CDR3 nucleotides are TGTGCCAGCAGGGAGTTAGTATACAGGGGTGTTGAAGCTTTCTTT.